This TCR beta chain originates from a study of cytomegalovirus exposure and HLA in healthy donors. The overall study: Per a later analysis, the roughly 670 first-cohort and some 130 validation repertoires shared one platform.

Profiled with immunoSEQ multiplex PCR; TCRdb holds only in-frame clones, not every one. In the table there are 85,000 to 90,000 clones, 96% of which are singletons. Study observations and caveats: 164 TCR beta chains were listed as cytomegalovirus-associated.

For this clone: The antigen is not known.

Sequenced material: PBMCs. The sequence was collected from a young man in good health and CMV-seronegative.

In DNA, the CDR3 is TGTGCCAGTACCCGACAGGGGGCCAATCAGCCCCAGCATTTT. This codes for CASTRQGANQPQHF. The chain joins TRBV19 to TRBJ1-5; 10 bases are a match to TRBD1. The length of the CDR3 is 14 residues. With 7 bases clipped from V and 3 bases from J, the junction kept 3 bases outside the gene matches. Germline CDR1 is LNHDA and CDR2 is SQIVND (reference sequence).